These T cell receptor beta chains were read from a single sample in a study of control samples from healthy donors and cancer patients. Data came from immunoSEQ multiplex PCR; TCRdb stores just in-frame clones and leaves some out. The table includes just over 50,000 clones, 85% to 90% detected once. The sample was PBMCs. All receptors come from a man in his fifties with head and neck cancer. CDR3s include the opening cysteine and the closing phenylalanine or tryptophan. Each record gives: D gene, V gene, clone size, CDR3 protein. A D gene is named only where the DNA matches it firmly. Some rows mark clone size as missing; the rest say once, few, many or name a class of expanded clone.

.,TRBV10-3,.,CAITDEERNYGYTF
TRBD1,TRBV6-5,.,CARSRTGVNEQYF
.,TRBV11-2,.,CASSRGGDEQYF
.,TRBV7-7,.,CASSFSRGDGELFF
.,TRBV15,.,CATQGTYNSPLHF
.,TRBV9,.,CASGPGGGYTF
TRBD1,TRBV19,.,CATSDRSNEKLFF
.,TRBV12-3/TRBV12-4,once,CASSLHNEKLFF
.,TRBV7-9,.,CASSLATGVTTEAFF
.,TRBV27,.,CASSSSYEQYF
.,TRBV5-4,.,CASSLGPSNTGELFF
.,TRBV14,once,CASSVNRDTSKTGELFF
.,TRBV4-1,few,CASSQGFRVYNSGANVLTF
.,TRBV2,.,CASSEEQESGSPLHF
TRBD2,TRBV15,few,CATSRALAGVHEQYF
.,TRBV7-9,few,CATGGAPKNIQYF
TRBD2,TRBV3-1/TRBV3-2,.,CASSQVTILAGGQETQYF
TRBD1,TRBV10-2,.,CASGGQVNTEAFF